This T cell receptor beta chain was retrieved from a study of blood T cell repertoires in COVID-19. Across the study: Researchers got acute and convalescent COVID-19 samples from the United States, Italy and Spain.

In the authors' workflow: Scientists estimated how many nucleated cells there were by amplifying reference gene primers. Clones were sequenced by immunoSEQ multiplex PCR, and TCRdb holds only the in-frame ones, with some missing. From that table come the V and J calls and clone size; the DNA was used to work out D and trimming. The table records 150,000 to 200,000 clones, roughly 84% of them present only once. V was cut by 3 bases and J by 2 bases, with 14 bases left in between. Germline V gene sequence: CDR1 MNHNS, CDR2 SASEGT. CDR3 length equals 15 residues. All enrollees were about 18 to 100 years old and from 20 to 30 US areas. Participants reported their clinical history, and cohort assignment relied on those reports.

The sequence was collected from a woman in her twenties or thirties who had been exposed to COVID-19. This sequence joins TRBV6-1 and TRBJ2-7, with a tentative D call TRBD1 (6 bases). The sample was PBMCs or T cells enriched from blood (not recorded which). The CDR3 is CASSEEQGPPYEQYF. CDR3 DNA: TGTGCCAGCAGTGAGGAGCAGGGGCCACCCTACGAGCAGTACTTC.